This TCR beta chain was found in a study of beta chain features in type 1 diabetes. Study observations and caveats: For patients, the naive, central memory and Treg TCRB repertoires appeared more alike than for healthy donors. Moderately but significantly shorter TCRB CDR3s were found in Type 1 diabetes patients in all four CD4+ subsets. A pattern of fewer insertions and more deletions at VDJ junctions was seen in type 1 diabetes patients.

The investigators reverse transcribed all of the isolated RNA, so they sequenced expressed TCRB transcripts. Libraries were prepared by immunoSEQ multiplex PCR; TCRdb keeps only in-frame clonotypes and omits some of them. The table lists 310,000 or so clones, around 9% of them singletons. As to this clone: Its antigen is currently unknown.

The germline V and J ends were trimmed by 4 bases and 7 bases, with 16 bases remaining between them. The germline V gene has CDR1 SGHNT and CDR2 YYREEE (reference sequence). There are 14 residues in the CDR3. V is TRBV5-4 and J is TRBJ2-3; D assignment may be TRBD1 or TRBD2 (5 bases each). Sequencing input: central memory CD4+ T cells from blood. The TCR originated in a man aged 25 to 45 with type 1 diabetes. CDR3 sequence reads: CASSPRDGSNTQYF. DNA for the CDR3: TGTGCCAGCAGCCCCCGGGACGGATCCAATACGCAGTATTTT. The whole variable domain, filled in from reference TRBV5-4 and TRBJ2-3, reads ETGVTQSPTHLIKTRGQQVTLRCSSQSGHNTVSWYQQALGQGPQFIFQYYREEENGRGNFPPRFSGLQFPNYSSELNVNALELDDSALYLCASSPRDGSNTQYFGPGTRLTVL.